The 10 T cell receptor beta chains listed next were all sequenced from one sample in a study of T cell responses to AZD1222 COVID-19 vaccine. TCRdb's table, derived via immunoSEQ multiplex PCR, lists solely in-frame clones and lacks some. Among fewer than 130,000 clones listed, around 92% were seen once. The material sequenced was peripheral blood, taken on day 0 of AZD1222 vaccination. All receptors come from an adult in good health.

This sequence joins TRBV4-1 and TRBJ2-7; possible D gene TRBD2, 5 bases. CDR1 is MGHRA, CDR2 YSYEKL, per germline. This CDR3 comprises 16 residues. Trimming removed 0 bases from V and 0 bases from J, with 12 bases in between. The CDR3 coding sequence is TGCGCCAGCAGCCAAGACCAGCGGCCGAGCTCCTACGAGCAGTACTTC. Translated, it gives CASSQDQRPSSYEQYF.

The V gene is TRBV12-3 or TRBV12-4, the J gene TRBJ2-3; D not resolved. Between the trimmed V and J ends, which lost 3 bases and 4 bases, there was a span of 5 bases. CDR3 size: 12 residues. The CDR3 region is CASSLRSDTQYF. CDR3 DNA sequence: TGTGCCAGCAGTTTGAGATCAGATACGCAGTATTTT.

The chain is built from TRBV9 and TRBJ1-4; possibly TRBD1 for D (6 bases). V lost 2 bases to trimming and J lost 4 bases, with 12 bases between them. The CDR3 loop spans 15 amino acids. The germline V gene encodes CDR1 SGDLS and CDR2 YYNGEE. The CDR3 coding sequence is TGTGCCAGCAGCGTTACAGGGTCTCTTAATGAAAAACTGTTTTTT. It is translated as CASSVTGSLNEKLFF. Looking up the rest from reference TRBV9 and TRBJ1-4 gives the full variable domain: DSGVTQTPKHLITATGQRVTLRCSPRSGDLSVYWYQQSLDQGLQFLIQYYNGEERAKGNILERFSAQQFPDLHSELNLSSLELGDSALYFCASSVTGSLNEKLFFGSGTQLSVL.

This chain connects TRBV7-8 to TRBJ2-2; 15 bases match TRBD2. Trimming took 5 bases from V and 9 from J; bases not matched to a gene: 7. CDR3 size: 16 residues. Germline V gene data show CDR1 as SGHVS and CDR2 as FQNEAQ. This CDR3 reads CASSQRTSGGARELFF. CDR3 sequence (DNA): TGTGCCAGCAGCCAAAGGACTAGCGGGGGGGCTCGGGAGCTGTTTTTT. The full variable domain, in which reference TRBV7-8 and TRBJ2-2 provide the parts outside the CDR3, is GAGVSQSPRYKVAKRGQDVALRCDPISGHVSLFWYQQALGQGPEFLTYFQNEAQLDKSGLPSDRFFAERPEGSVSTLKIQRTQQEDSAVYLCASSQRTSGGARELFFGEGSRLTVL.

The DNA of the CDR3 is TGTGCCAGTAGTATAGCCGGGGAGGTCCAGCCCCAGCATTTT. This translates into CASSIAGEVQPQHF. The chain couples TRBV19 to TRBJ1-5; no reliable D call. The V gene lost 1 base and the J gene lost 7 bases, with 11 bases spanning the gap. CDR1 and CDR2 from the germline V gene are LNHDA and SQIVND (reference sequence). The CDR3 runs to 14 residues.

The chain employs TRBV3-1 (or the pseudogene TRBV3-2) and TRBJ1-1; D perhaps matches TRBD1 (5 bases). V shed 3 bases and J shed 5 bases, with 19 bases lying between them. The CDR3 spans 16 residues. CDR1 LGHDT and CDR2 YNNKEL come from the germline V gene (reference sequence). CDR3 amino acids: CASSQYRALKGTEAFF. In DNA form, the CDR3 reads TGTGCCAGCAGCCAGTACCGGGCACTAAAGGGGACTGAAGCTTTCTTT.

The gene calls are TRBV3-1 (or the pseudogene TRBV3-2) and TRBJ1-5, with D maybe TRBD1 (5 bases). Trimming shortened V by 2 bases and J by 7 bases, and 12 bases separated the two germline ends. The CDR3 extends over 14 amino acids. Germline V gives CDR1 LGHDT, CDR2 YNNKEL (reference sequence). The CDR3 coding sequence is TGTGCCAGCAGCCAAAGCGAGGGGAGGCAGCCCCAGCATTTT. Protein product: CASSQSEGRQPQHF.

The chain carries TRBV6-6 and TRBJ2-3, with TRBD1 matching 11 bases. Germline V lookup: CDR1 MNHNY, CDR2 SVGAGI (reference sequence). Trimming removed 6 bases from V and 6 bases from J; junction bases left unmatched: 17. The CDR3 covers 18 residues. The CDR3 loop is CASSRLEDRTGGADTQYF. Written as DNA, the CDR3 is TGTGCCAGCAGCCGACTTGAAGATAGGACAGGGGGCGCGGATACGCAGTATTTT.

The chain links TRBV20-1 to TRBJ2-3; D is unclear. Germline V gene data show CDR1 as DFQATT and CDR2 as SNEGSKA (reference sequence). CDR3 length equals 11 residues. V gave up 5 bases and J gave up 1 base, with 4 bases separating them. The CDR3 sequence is CSAAGTDTQYF. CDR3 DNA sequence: TGCAGTGCTGCAGGCACAGATACGCAGTATTTT.

CDR3 in DNA: TGTGCCAGCAGTGAAGCGCAGAGGACACCCCCCTACAATGAGCAGTTCTTC. Amino acids: CASSEAQRTPPYNEQFF. The rearrangement uses TRBV6-1 and TRBJ2-1; perhaps TRBD1 as D (5 bases). Deletions cut 0 bases from V and 2 bases from J, with 14 bases between. The CDR3 is 17 residues long. Germline lookup yields CDR1 MNHNS and CDR2 SASEGT.